Sequencing of this T cell receptor (beta chain) was carried out in a study of T cells in Graves' hyperthyroidism and ophthalmopathy. Study results and limitations: For ophthalmopathy, model prediction preceded onset by a median around six months.

As regards this clonotype: Its specificity is not known.

Authors of the study amplified TCR beta CDR3 regions from RNA transcripts. RT-PCR in the first round (using the HTBI primer set) targeted the TCR CDR3. TCRdb redid the calling of the multiplex PCR reads with MiXCR, one entry per CDR3 protein. The sample lists hundreds of thousands of distinct CDR3 sequences, 45% occurring once. Each diagnosis drew on symptoms, thyroxine, TRAb, thyroid ultrasound and orbital computed tomography findings. The length of the CDR3 is 14 residues. The germline V gene encodes CDR1 WSHSY and CDR2 SAAADI. V shed 0 bases, J shed 10 bases, and the junction held 2 bases outside the gene matches.

The sequenced sample was peripheral blood or thyroid tissue (not recorded which). V is TRBV10-2 and J is TRBJ1-6; 8 bases match TRBD1. This TCR came from an adult man with Graves' disease, either hyperthyroidism or ophthalmopathy (not recorded which). In nucleotides, the CDR3 is TGCGCCAGCAGTGAGTCGACAGGGGCATCACCCCTCCACTTT. It translates to CASSESTGASPLHF.